Each of the 5 T cell receptor beta chains below was sequenced from the same sample in a study of control samples from healthy donors and cancer patients. Assay used: immunoSEQ multiplex PCR; TCRdb lists only in-frame clones, some missing. The sample has fewer than 250,000 clones; the top ten hold roughly 2%. Sequenced: blood. The source of these receptors is a woman aged 25 to 39 in good health.

This chain links TRBV5-1 with TRBJ1-2, with 7 bases matching TRBD1. The CDR3 has 14 amino acids. V shed 3 bases and J 6 bases; nucleotides not matched to a gene: 8. Looked up from germline, CDR1 is SGHRS and CDR2 is YFSETQ. Written as DNA, the CDR3 is TGCGCCAGCAGCTCCCGTCCGACAGGGAATGGCTACACCTTC. This translates into CASSSRPTGNGYTF.

The V call is TRBV29-1, the J call TRBJ1-6; maybe TRBD1 (5 bases). In germline, CDR1 is SQVTM, CDR2 ANQGSEA. V lost 4 bases, J lost 4 bases, and 8 bases lay in between. This CDR3 is built from 13 residues. In DNA form, the CDR3 reads TGCAGCGTTGGTCAGGGTTATAATTCACCCCTCCACTTT. As protein: CSVGQGYNSPLHF.

This chain joins TRBV6-5 and TRBJ1-1; possible D gene TRBD1, 6 bases. The germline CDR1 and CDR2 sequences are MNHEY and SVGAGI. This CDR3 contains 15 residues. V dropped 2 bases and J dropped 3 bases, with 13 bases sitting between them. CDR3 in DNA: TGTGCCAGCAGTTACGGGCAGGGGCTCTACACTGAAGCTTTCTTT. It yields the protein CASSYGQGLYTEAFF.

The rearrangement joins TRBV12-3 or TRBV12-4 to TRBJ1-2, with D tentatively TRBD1 (6 bases). This CDR3 contains 13 residues. V lost 2 bases to trimming and J lost 4 bases, with 8 bases between them. The CDR3 sequence: CASSLTGPYGYTF. The CDR3 DNA follows: TGTGCCAGCAGTTTAACAGGGCCCTATGGCTACACCTTC.

This sequence joins TRBV4-2 and TRBJ1-6; 7 bases fit TRBD1. The germline CDR1 and CDR2 sequences are LGHNA and YNFKEQ. The CDR3 sequence is 15 residues long. Losses at the gene ends were 6 bases for V and 9 bases for J; bases not matched to a gene: 11. CDR3 DNA: TGTGCCAGCAGAGAAGAGGCGCACAGGGGTTCACCCCTCCACTTT. Its translation is CASREEAHRGSPLHF.